Following are 12 T cell receptor beta chains from one sample sequenced in a study of shared clonotypes between healthy human individuals. Some clones are missing from TCRdb's copy, which holds only in-frame ones; the method was immunoSEQ multiplex PCR. The data show some 800,000 clones, around 92% seen once. CD45RO-negative CD8 cells positively selected for CCR7 made up the naive population, which excluded terminally differentiated effector memory CD45RA+ cells. Sequenced input: naive CD8+ T cells sorted from blood. All receptors come from a man aged 25-45 years in good health.

The chain recombines TRBV11-1 with TRBJ2-7, with 8 bases aligning to TRBD1. V trimming: 0 bases; J trimming: 0 bases; junction bases outside the gene matches: 10. From germline, CDR1 is SGHAT and CDR2 FQDESV (reference sequence). The CDR3 runs 18 residues. CDR3 sequence: CASSLAPRTGPSSYEQYF. The CDR3 DNA reads TGTGCCAGCAGCTTAGCCCCAAGGACAGGGCCGAGCTCCTACGAGCAGTACTTC.

This rearrangement joins TRBV7-2 to TRBJ2-7; the match to TRBD2 covers 7 bases. Trimming took 6 bases from V and 2 from J; bases not matched to a gene: 10. There are 15 residues in the CDR3. CDR1 SGHTA and CDR2 FQGNSA come from the germline V gene. In DNA, the CDR3 is TGTGCCAGCAGTTCCCCCGGGACTACCACCTACGAGCAGTACTTC. Its translation: CASSSPGTTTYEQYF.

CDR3 sequence reads: CASSSLTSGVYNEQFF. The CDR3, as DNA: TGTGCCAGCAGTTCACTGACTAGCGGAGTCTACAATGAGCAGTTCTTC. The J gene is TRBJ2-1, the V gene TRBV27, with TRBD2 identical over 9 bases. The germline V gene encodes CDR1 MNHEY and CDR2 SMNVEV (reference sequence). The CDR3 is made up of 16 amino acids. The junction had 7 bases not matched to a gene; V was cut back by 4 bases and J by 3 bases.

The CDR3 protein is CASRLAVGMIGEQYF. CDR3 sequence (DNA): TGTGCAAGTCGCTTAGCGGTGGGTATGATCGGCGAGCAGTACTTC. The V gene is TRBV12-2, the J gene TRBJ2-7. TRBV12-2 is a pseudogene segment. The CDR3 consists of 15 residues.

V is TRBV4-2 and J is TRBJ2-7, with D possibly being TRBD2 (6 bases). The CDR3 runs 17 residues. Per germline, CDR1 LGHNA and CDR2 YNFKEQ. V was cut by 0 bases and J by 3 bases, with 18 bases left in between. The chain's CDR3 is CASSQEAKTMGLYEQYF. The CDR3 nucleotides read TGTGCCAGCAGCCAAGAAGCGAAGACTATGGGACTCTACGAGCAGTACTTC.

The chain links TRBV4-3 to TRBJ2-2; TRBD1 matches at 10 bases. Germline V CDR1 and CDR2: LGHNA, YSLEER. This CDR3 contains 15 residues. V shed 4 bases and J 7 bases; nucleotides not matched to a gene: 6. The CDR3 bases are TGCGCCAGCAGCCCCGACAGGGGGCGCGTCGGGGAGCTGTTTTTT. Its translation: CASSPDRGRVGELFF.

V is TRBV7-9 and J is TRBJ2-7; possibly TRBD2 for D (5 bases). This CDR3 has 14 residues. Germline lookup yields CDR1 SEHNR and CDR2 FQNEAQ (reference sequence). Trimming took 10 bases from V and 4 from J, leaving 20 bases between them. CDR3 coding DNA: TGTGCCACCCGACGGGAAAATAGGGCGTACGAGCAGTACTTC. It codes for CATRRENRAYEQYF.

This chain uses TRBV28 with TRBJ2-7; D gene ambiguous. CDR3 length: 15 amino acids. Germline values: CDR1 MDHEN, CDR2 SYDVKM. V lost 6 bases to trimming and J lost 3 bases, with 18 bases between them. The CDR3 DNA follows: TGTGCCAGCAGCTTTGGAACCCGGGCGAACTACGAGCAGTACTTC. This encodes CASSFGTRANYEQYF.

The chain has TRBV6-5 and TRBJ1-1; D might be TRBD1 (6 bases). From germline, CDR1 is MNHEY and CDR2 SVGAGI. With 0 bases removed from V and 3 bases from J, the gap between germline ends came to 8 bases. This CDR3 has 14 residues. The CDR3 region is CASSYSQGHTEAFF. CDR3 coding DNA: TGTGCCAGCAGTTACTCGCAGGGGCACACTGAAGCTTTCTTT.

The chain joins TRBV7-6 to TRBJ2-7; D call uncertain. Looked up from germline, CDR1 is SGHVS and CDR2 is FNYEAQ. The CDR3 is made up of 15 amino acids. V was clipped by 2 bases and J by 0 bases, with 11 bases between them. The CDR3 region has the DNA TGTGCCAGCAGCTTAAATCTAGGTTCCTCCTACGAGCAGTACTTC. Amino acids: CASSLNLGSSYEQYF.

The chain links TRBV13 to TRBJ1-2, with D hard to call. CDR1 is PRHDT and CDR2 is FYEKMQ in the germline V gene (reference sequence). This CDR3 has 12 residues. The germline V and J ends were trimmed by 5 bases and 8 bases, with 12 bases remaining between them. Here the CDR3 reads CASSPEGYGYTF. CDR3 coding DNA: TGTGCCAGCAGCCCCGAAGGATACGGCTACACCTTC.

About this clone itself: This specimen includes other DNA sequences encoding the same CDR3. V and J are TRBV6-6 and TRBJ1-5; D gene uncertain. In germline, CDR1 is MNHNY, CDR2 SVGAGI (reference sequence). The V and J ends lost 5 bases and 0 bases respectively, with 5 bases between them. The CDR3 length is 13 residues. CDR3 in amino acids: CASSQNSNQPQHF. In nucleotides, the CDR3 is TGTGCCAGCAGTCAAAATAGCAATCAGCCCCAGCATTTT.